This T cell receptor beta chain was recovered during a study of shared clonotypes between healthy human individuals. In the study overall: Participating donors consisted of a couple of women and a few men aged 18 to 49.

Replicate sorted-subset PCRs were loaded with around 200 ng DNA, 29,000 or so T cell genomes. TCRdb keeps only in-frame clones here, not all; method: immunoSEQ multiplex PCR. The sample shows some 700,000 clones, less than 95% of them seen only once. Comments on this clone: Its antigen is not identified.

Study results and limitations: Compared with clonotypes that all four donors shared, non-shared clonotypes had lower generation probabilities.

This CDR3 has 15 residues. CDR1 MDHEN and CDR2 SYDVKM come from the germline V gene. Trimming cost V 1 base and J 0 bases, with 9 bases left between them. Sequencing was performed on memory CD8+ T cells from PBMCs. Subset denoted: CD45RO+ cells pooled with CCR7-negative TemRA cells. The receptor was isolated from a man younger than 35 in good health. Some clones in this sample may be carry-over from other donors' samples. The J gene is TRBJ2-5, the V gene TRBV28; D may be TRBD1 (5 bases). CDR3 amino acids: CASSLFQGNQETQYF. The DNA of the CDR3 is TGTGCCAGCAGTTTATTCCAGGGTAACCAAGAGACCCAGTACTTC.